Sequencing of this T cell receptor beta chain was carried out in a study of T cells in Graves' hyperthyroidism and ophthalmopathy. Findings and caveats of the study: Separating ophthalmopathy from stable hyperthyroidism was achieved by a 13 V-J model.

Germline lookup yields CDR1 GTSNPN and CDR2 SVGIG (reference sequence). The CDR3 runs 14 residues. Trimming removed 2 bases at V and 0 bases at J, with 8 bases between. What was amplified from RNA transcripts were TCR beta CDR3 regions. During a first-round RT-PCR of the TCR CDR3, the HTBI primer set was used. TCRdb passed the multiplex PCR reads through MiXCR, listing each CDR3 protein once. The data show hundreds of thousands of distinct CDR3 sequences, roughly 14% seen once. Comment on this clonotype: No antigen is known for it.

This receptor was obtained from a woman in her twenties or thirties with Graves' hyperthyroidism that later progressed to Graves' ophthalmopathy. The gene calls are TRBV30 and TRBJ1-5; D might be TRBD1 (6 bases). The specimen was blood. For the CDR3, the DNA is TGTGCCTGGAGTAGGACAGATAGCAATCAGCCCCAGCATTTT. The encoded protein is CAWSRTDSNQPQHF.